Following are 21 T cell receptor beta chains from one sample sequenced in a study of OX40 agonist ivuxolimab in advanced cancers. The protocol used for the library was the immunoSEQ multiplex PCR assay. The table comes from immuneACCESS by way of TCRdb, which keeps in-frame sequences with V and J called. Part of the clones is missing from these tables; in studies checked, under half for an unresolved V gene and the rest for unknown reasons. Recorded for this sample are 50,000 to 65,000 clones; roughly nine tenths of them occurred a single time. The ten largest clonotypes hold 5.5% to 7% of the sample. The material sequenced was CD4+ or CD8+ T cells sorted from blood, taken in a trial of the OX40 agonist ivuxolimab. All receptors derive from an adult with an advanced solid tumor such as melanoma, head and neck, liver or kidney cancer.

V usage is TRBV12-1 and J usage is TRBJ1-1; the D call TRBD1 from the table was never checked on the DNA. TRBV12-1 is described as a pseudogene. CDR3 length equals 12 residues. In nucleotides, the CDR3 is TGTGCCAGGGGGCAGGGGAACACTGAAGCTTTCTTT. Encoded protein: CARGQGNTEAFF.

The chain joins TRBV6-5 to TRBJ1-1; unclear D gene. The CDR3 covers 14 residues. V was clipped by 6 bases and J by 11 bases, with 22 bases between them. Germline V gene lookup returns CDR1 MNHEY and CDR2 SVGAGI. CDR3 DNA sequence: TGTGCCAGCAGATCTCACGGAATGGTGGTAGGGGCTTTCTTT. Encoded protein: CASRSHGMVVGAFF.

This chain connects TRBV29-1 to TRBJ1-5; unclear D gene. V was cut by 1 base and J by 3 bases, with 7 bases left in between. The CDR3 runs 13 residues. The germline gives CDR1 SQVTM, CDR2 ANQGSEA. The CDR3 DNA is TGCAGCGTTGAAGTTCAGGACAATCAGCCCCAGCATTTT. Translated: CSVEVQDNQPQHF.

The rearrangement joins TRBV6-4 to TRBJ2-1; 10 nucleotides line up with TRBD2. J gave up 4 bases and V 6 bases, and 9 bases lay outside the gene matches. Germline V gene sequence: CDR1 MRHNA, CDR2 SNTAGT. This CDR3 region has 16 residues. CDR3 protein: CASSINLAGAYNEQFF. In nucleotides, the CDR3 is TGTGCCAGCAGCATTAACCTAGCGGGGGCTTACAATGAGCAGTTCTTC.

The J gene is TRBJ2-3, the V gene TRBV19; D is unresolved. Deletions cut 3 bases from V and 0 bases from J, with 13 bases between. Germline CDR1 reads LNHDA; CDR2 reads SQIVND (reference sequence). The CDR3 covers 16 residues. In nucleotides, the CDR3 is TGTGCCAGTAGTATTCAGGACCGAACAAGCACAGATACGCAGTATTTT. Translated, it gives CASSIQDRTSTDTQYF.

This rearrangement joins TRBV28 to TRBJ1-5; tentative D call: TRBD1 (5 bases). CDR1 is MDHEN and CDR2 is SYDVKM in the germline V gene. V lost 2 bases to trimming and J lost 7 bases, with 15 bases between them. The CDR3 extends over 15 amino acids. The CDR3 DNA reads TGTGCCAGCAGTTTACCCGGGACGGCCTTCCAGCCCCAGCATTTT. This gives the protein CASSLPGTAFQPQHF.

The chain combines TRBV7-6 with TRBJ2-2, with 9 positions matching TRBD1. Germline V gene lookup returns CDR1 SGHVS and CDR2 FNYEAQ. This CDR3 spans 16 amino acids. V trimming: 5 bases; J trimming: 0 bases; junction bases outside the gene matches: 4. DNA for the CDR3: TGTGCCAGCAGCCCAAGGACAGGGGCGAACACCGGGGAGCTGTTTTTT. This encodes CASSPRTGANTGELFF.

The chain employs TRBV11-3 and TRBJ1-2; 7 nucleotides line up with TRBD1. This CDR3 has 18 residues. V gave up 7 bases and J gave up 9 bases; unmatched junction bases: 26. Germline CDR1 is SGHNT and CDR2 is YENEEA. In DNA form, the CDR3 reads TGTGCCAGCACCGTCCCGGGATCGACAGGGCCCCTCAGAGGGAGCTACACCTTC. Translation: CASTVPGSTGPLRGSYTF.

V gene TRBV19 combines with J gene TRBJ2-6; 7 bases match TRBD2. Germline lookup yields CDR1 LNHDA and CDR2 SQIVND (reference sequence). This CDR3 contains 18 residues. Losses at the gene ends were 3 bases for V and 0 bases for J; bases not matched to a gene: 8. The CDR3 nucleotides read TGTGCCAGTAGTATTCTGGGAGGGAGCCGCTCTGGGGCCAACGTCCTGACTTTC. It encodes CASSILGGSRSGANVLTF.

This chain joins TRBV18 and TRBJ1-4; weak D call: TRBD1 (5 bases). Trimming removed 6 bases at V and 5 bases at J, with 13 bases between. Germline loops: CDR1 KGHSH, CDR2 LQKENI. The CDR3 runs 14 residues. As DNA, the CDR3 is TGTGCCAGCTCTGGGGGAGGCACGAATGAAAAACTGTTTTTT. Its protein is CASSGGGTNEKLFF. The full variable domain, in which reference TRBV18 and TRBJ1-4 provide the parts outside the CDR3, is NAGVMQNPRHLVRRRGQEARLRCSPMKGHSHVYWYRQLPEEGLKFMVYLQKENIIDESGMPKERFSAEFPKEGPSILRIQQVVRGDSAAYFCASSGGGTNEKLFFGSGTQLSVL.

The genes are TRBV5-5 and TRBJ2-5, with 8 bases aligning to TRBD1. V dropped 5 bases and J dropped 5; count of bases not matched to a gene: 5. This CDR3 is 13 amino acids long. The germline gives CDR1 SGHKS, CDR2 YYEKEE (reference sequence). The CDR3 DNA reads as TGTGCCAGCAGGGGGACAGGTTCCGAGACCCAGTACTTC. Protein sequence: CASRGTGSETQYF.

Turning to this clone: In the same sample, other DNA sequences code for this CDR3. The chain couples TRBV5-1 to TRBJ1-4; D is uncertain. Germline CDR1 and CDR2: SGHRS and YFSETQ. V lost 0 bases and J 0 bases, leaving 9 bases between the germline ends. The CDR3 consists of 16 residues. The CDR3 coding sequence is TGCGCCAGCAGCTTGGTGGTTGGGGCAACTAATGAAAAACTGTTTTTT. It codes for CASSLVVGATNEKLFF.

About this clone: One end of the junction fails to match germline, which may point to a read error. The chain uses TRBV5-1 and TRBJ2-7; no clear D gene. Germline values: CDR1 SGHRS, CDR2 YFSETQ. This CDR3 spans 12 amino acids. In DNA, the CDR3 is TGTGCCAGCAGCTTCCGGGCGGCCGAGCAGTACTTC. Translation: CASSFRAAEQYF. The variable domain in full, completed from reference TRBV5-1 and TRBJ2-7, reads KAGVTQTPRYLIKTRGQQVTLSCSPISGHRSVSWYQQTPGQGLQFLFEYFSETQRNKGNFPGRFSGRQFSNSRSEMNVSTLELGDSALYLCASSFRAAEQYFGPGTRLTVT.

The chain links TRBV29-1 to TRBJ1-3, with D unresolved. The CDR3 totals 13 residues. The V gene's germline CDR1 is SQVTM and CDR2 ANQGSEA. The V end was cut by 0 bases, the J end by 4 bases, with 7 bases between. The CDR3 DNA reads TGCAGCGTTGAAGATTGGGAGGGAAACACCATATATTTT. As protein: CSVEDWEGNTIYF.

CDR3 coding DNA: TGTGCCAGCAGTGTTAACGGGGATAGCTATGGCTACACCTTC. Its protein is CASSVNGDSYGYTF. This rearrangement joins TRBV2 to TRBJ1-2, with D uncertain. V lost 4 bases, J lost 4 bases, and 13 bases lay in between. This CDR3 has 14 residues. Germline V gene lookup returns CDR1 SNHLY and CDR2 FYNNEI.

This chain connects TRBV4-1 to TRBJ2-2; D assignment may be TRBD1 or TRBD2 (6 bases each). The CDR3 contains 17 residues. Between the trimmed V and J ends, which lost 4 bases and 3 bases, there was a span of 18 bases. Germline values: CDR1 MGHRA, CDR2 YSYEKL. CDR3 nucleotide sequence: TGCGCCAGCAGCCGAGTCTCGGGGGCGGCGTACACCGGGGAGCTGTTTTTT. Translation gives CASSRVSGAAYTGELFF.

The V call is TRBV7-9, the J call TRBJ2-2; no reliable D call. Per the germline V gene, CDR1 is SEHNR and CDR2 is FQNEAQ (reference sequence). V was clipped by 6 bases and J by 7 bases, with 6 bases between them. The CDR3 has 11 amino acids. For the CDR3, the DNA is TGTGCCAGCAGTCGGAGCGGGGAGCTGTTTTTT. This sequence encodes CASSRSGELFF.

The chain has TRBV19 and TRBJ1-5; possible D gene TRBD1, 6 bases. The CDR3 runs to 17 residues. Trimming removed 3 bases from V and 1 base from J, with 16 bases in between. The V gene's germline CDR1 is LNHDA and CDR2 SQIVND (reference sequence). DNA of the CDR3: TGTGCCAGTAGTATGACCTCAGGGGTAGGAAGCAATCAGCCCCAGCATTTT. It yields the protein CASSMTSGVGSNQPQHF.

This chain connects TRBV19 to TRBJ1-5; D is ambiguous. The CDR3 extends over 15 amino acids. Deletions cut 6 bases from V and 1 base from J, with 13 bases between. Germline V gene data show CDR1 as LNHDA and CDR2 as SQIVND (reference sequence). Here the CDR3 reads CASREVGRSNQPQHF. The CDR3 nucleotides are TGTGCCAGTAGGGAGGTCGGAAGAAGCAATCAGCCCCAGCATTTT.

The V and J genes are TRBV7-9 and TRBJ2-3; D not certain. V gave up 5 bases and J gave up 3 bases, with 3 bases separating them. Germline V gene data show CDR1 as SEHNR and CDR2 as FQNEAQ (reference sequence). This CDR3 comprises 11 residues. The CDR3 coding sequence is TGTGCCAGCAGCCAAACAGATACGCAGTATTTT. Its translation is CASSQTDTQYF.

This clone was recorded only once. The V gene is TRBV10-3, the J gene TRBJ2-3, with D unclear. Trimming removed 0 bases at V and 2 bases at J, with 15 bases between. The CDR3 covers 17 residues. Germline CDR1 ENHRY, CDR2 SYGVKD. The CDR3 region is CAISESVNGPVTDTQYF. CDR3 DNA sequence: TGTGCCATCAGTGAGTCTGTGAATGGACCAGTCACAGATACGCAGTATTTT.